This TCR beta chain was recovered during a study of blood T cell repertoires in COVID-19. Study information: The origin of the acute and convalescent COVID-19 samples was the United States, Italy and Spain. T cells, B-cell-depleted T cells, or PBMCs provided the cDNA or gDNA that served as material.

In the study's own analysis: Estimation of nucleated cell counts was performed using reference gene primer amplification. Generated by immunoSEQ multiplex PCR, the TCRdb table keeps only in-frame clones and is missing some. That table gives V, J and clone size, and the DNA gave D and trimming. The top ten hold roughly 6% of the sample, which has fewer than 150,000 clones, approximately 80% seen once. This receptor was taken from a man between 70 and 80 years old with acute or convalescent COVID-19. The specimen was peripheral blood.

Here the CDR3 reads CASTQTGENQPQHF. DNA for the CDR3: TGTGCCAGCACCCAGACAGGAGAAAATCAGCCCCAGCATTTT. V usage is TRBV7-8 and J usage is TRBJ1-5; D possibly corresponds to TRBD1 (6 bases). The CDR3 has 14 residues. V lost 7 bases and J 4 bases, leaving 14 bases between the germline ends. The germline V gene has CDR1 SGHVS and CDR2 FQNEAQ.